These T cell receptor beta chains were read from a single sample in a study of human T cells and chemical hapten exposure. TCRdb processed the RACE reads anew with MiXCR; each CDR3 protein has one entry. The sample contains some 360,000 distinct CDR3 sequences, 5% to 6.5% of which appear only once. Here the sequenced sample was whole blood, taken in connection with sensitization to the hapten diphenylcyclopropenone (DPC). The source is a woman aged 50 to 65 with alopecia areata. Some clones in this sample may be carry-over from other donors' samples. CDR3s leave out the opening cysteine and the closing phenylalanine or tryptophan. D genes are given only for firm matches. The listing skips clone size in some rows; elsewhere it reads once, few, many or a size class.

V,J,D,size,CDR3
TRBV24-1,TRBJ2-1,.,many,ATSDPGYSNEQF
TRBV10-3,TRBJ2-1,TRBD2,many,AISEYLAAAGGGEQF
TRBV12-3/TRBV12-4,TRBJ1-5,TRBD1,many,ASSYTGGSGQPQH
TRBV7-2,TRBJ2-5,.,many,ASRSDKGRKTQY
TRBV29-1,TRBJ1-1,.,.,SVMDGPEAF
TRBV6-6,TRBJ2-1,TRBD1,.,ASSHTSGTGGRNEQF
TRBV18,TRBJ1-1,.,many,ASSPKGVGASRGTEAF
TRBV6-6,TRBJ1-1,TRBD1,.,ASSYVGGPNTEAF
TRBV29-1,TRBJ2-3,TRBD2,few,SVDRGGQSTDTQY
TRBV12-3/TRBV12-4,TRBJ1-5,.,many,ASSLRASNQPQH
TRBV11-2,TRBJ2-1,.,.,ASTSLSHNEQF
TRBV12-3/TRBV12-4,TRBJ1-5,TRBD1,few,ASSLDRVNQPQH
TRBV7-8,TRBJ1-5,TRBD1,few,ASSQNRGGNNQPQH
TRBV14,TRBJ2-3,.,many,ASSQESRGRTDTQY
TRBV28,TRBJ1-5,TRBD1,many,ASSLGTGRFQPQH
TRBV7-9,TRBJ1-2,TRBD1,few,ASSLGSGETGDYT
TRBV5-1,TRBJ1-2,.,few,ASSSPEGANYGYT
TRBV5-1,TRBJ2-5,.,many,ASSLASGLRLGGETQY
TRBV10-3,TRBJ1-6,TRBD1,many,AISESGGEYSPLH
TRBV29-1,TRBJ2-3,TRBD1,.,SGGRTGSSTDTQY
TRBV6-1,TRBJ2-1,TRBD1,few,ASISRDRAYNEQF
TRBV20-1,TRBJ1-6,.,few,SARGSEAVNSPLH
TRBV12-3/TRBV12-4,TRBJ2-3,.,many,ASSFPAGSGADTQY
TRBV20-1,TRBJ1-2,.,many,SAFQGGYT
TRBV3-1,TRBJ1-1,.,.,ASSGENTEAF
TRBV9,TRBJ1-6,.,.,ASSPGGATSSYNSPLH
TRBV20-1,TRBJ2-7,.,many,SARDIVGATYEQY
TRBV2,TRBJ2-4,TRBD1,few,ASSLGQGDQY
TRBV27,TRBJ2-3,TRBD2,many,ASSHGLAGGSPDPQY
TRBV5-6,TRBJ1-4,.,few,ASSRSANEKLF
TRBV7-8,TRBJ2-1,TRBD2,many,ASSELAGEQF